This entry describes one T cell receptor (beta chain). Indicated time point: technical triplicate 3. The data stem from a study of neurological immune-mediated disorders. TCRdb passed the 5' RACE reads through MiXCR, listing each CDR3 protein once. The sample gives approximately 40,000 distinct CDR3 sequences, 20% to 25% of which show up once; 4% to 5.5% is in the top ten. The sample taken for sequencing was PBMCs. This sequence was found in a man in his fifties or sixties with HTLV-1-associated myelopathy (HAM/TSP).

The CDR3 reads CASSGQGMDTEAFF. The CDR3 DNA is TGTGCCAGTAGCGGACAGGGTATGGACACTGAAGCTTTCTTT. The chain recombines TRBV19 with TRBJ1-1, with TRBD1 matching over 8 bases. Germline V gives CDR1 LNHDA, CDR2 SQIVND (reference sequence). The ends lost 6 bases at V and 3 bases at J; junction bases unmatched: 6. The CDR3 consists of 14 residues.